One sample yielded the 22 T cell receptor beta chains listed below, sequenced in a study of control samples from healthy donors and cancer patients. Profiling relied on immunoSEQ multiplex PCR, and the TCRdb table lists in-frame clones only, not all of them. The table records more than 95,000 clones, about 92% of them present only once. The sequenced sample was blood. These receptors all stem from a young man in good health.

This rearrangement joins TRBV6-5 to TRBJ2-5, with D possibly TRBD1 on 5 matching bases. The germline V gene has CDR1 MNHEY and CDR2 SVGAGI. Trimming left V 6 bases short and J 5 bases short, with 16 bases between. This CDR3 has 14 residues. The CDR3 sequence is CASSPNIGAETQYF. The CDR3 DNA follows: TGTGCCAGCAGCCCGAACATAGGGGCGGAGACCCAGTACTTC.

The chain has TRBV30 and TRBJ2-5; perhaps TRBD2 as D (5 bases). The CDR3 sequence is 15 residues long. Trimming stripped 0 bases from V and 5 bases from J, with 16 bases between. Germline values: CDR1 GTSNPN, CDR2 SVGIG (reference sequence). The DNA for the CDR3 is TGTGCCTGGAGTGTTTCCGACTGGGAGTGGGAGACCCAGTACTTC. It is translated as CAWSVSDWEWETQYF.

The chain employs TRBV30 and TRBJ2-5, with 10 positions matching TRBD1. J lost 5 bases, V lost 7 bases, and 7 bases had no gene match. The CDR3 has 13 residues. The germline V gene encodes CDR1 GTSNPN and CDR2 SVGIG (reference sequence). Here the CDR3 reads CAFRTGGRETQYF. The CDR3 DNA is TGTGCCTTCCGGACAGGGGGTCGGGAGACCCAGTACTTC.

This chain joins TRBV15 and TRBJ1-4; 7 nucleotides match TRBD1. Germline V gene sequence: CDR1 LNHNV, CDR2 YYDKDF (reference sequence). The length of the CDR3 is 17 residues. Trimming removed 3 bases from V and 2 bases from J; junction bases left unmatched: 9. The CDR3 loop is CATSSMGTGVTNEKLFF. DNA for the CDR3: TGTGCCACCAGCAGTATGGGAACAGGGGTCACTAATGAAAAACTGTTTTTT.

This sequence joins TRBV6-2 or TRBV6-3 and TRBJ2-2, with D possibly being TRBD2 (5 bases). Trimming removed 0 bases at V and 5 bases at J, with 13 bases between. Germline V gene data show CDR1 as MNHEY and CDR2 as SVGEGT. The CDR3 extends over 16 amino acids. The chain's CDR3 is CASSYSIGVETGELFF. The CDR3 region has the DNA TGTGCCAGCAGTTACTCGATCGGGGTTGAAACCGGGGAGCTGTTTTTT.

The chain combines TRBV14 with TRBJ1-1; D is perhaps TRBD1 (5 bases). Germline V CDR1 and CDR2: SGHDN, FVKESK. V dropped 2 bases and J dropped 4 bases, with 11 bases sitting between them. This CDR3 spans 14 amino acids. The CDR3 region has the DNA TGTGCCAGCAGCCAACTTGGGGGGGTCACTGAAGCTTTCTTT. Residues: CASSQLGGVTEAFF.

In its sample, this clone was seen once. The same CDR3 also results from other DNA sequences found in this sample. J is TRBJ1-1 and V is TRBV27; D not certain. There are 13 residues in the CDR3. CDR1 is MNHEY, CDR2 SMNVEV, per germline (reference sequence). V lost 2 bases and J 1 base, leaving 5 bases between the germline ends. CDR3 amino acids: CASSLLGNTEAFF. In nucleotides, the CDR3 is TGTGCCAGCAGTTTACTTGGGAACACTGAAGCTTTCTTT.

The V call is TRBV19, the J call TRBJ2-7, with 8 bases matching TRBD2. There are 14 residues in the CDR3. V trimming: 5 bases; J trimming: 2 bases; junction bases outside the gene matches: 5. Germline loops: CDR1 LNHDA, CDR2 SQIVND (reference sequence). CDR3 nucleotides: TGTGCCAGTAGTGAGCCGGGACTAGCCTACGAGCAGTACTTC. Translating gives CASSEPGLAYEQYF.

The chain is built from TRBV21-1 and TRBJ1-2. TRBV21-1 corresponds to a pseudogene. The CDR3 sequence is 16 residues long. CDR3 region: CASSKPFCDLRYGYTF. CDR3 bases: TGTGCCAGCAGCAAACCCTTCTGCGACCTTCGTTATGGCTACACCTTC.

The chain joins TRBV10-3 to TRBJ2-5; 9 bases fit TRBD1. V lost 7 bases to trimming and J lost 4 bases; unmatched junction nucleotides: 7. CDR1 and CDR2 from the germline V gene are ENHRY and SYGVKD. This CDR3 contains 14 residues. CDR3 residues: CAINTGTGIETQYF. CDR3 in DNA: TGTGCCATCAATACCGGGACAGGGATAGAGACCCAGTACTTC.

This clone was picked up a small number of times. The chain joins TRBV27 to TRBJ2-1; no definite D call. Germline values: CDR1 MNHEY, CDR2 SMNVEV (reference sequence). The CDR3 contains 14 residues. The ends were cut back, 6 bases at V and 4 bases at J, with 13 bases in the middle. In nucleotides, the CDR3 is TGTGCCAGCAGCGTCATCGGTATATACAATGAGCAGTTCTTC. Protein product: CASSVIGIYNEQFF.

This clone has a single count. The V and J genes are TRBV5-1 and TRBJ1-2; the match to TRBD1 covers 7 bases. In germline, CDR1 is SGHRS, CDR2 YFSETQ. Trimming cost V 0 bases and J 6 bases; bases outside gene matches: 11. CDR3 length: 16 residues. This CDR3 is CASSLDETGKEDGYTF. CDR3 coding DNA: TGCGCCAGCAGCTTGGACGAGACAGGGAAGGAGGATGGCTACACCTTC.

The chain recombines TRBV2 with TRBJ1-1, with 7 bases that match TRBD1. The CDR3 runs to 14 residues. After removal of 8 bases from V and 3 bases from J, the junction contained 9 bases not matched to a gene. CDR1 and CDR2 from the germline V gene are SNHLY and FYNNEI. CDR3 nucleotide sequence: TGTGCCAGCCTCACCATCAGGGGGGACACTGAAGCTTTCTTT. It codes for CASLTIRGDTEAFF.

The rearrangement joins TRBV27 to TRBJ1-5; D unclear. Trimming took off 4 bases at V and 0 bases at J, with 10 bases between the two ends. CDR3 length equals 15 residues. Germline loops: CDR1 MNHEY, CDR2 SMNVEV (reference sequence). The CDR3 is CASSSTPYSNQPQHF. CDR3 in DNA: TGTGCCAGCAGTTCCACCCCTTATAGCAATCAGCCCCAGCATTTT.

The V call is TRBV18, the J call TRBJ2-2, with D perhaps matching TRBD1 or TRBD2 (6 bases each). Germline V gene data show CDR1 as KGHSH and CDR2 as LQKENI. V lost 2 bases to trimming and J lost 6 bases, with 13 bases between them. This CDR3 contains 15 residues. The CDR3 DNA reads TGTGCCAGCTCACCAAATCCCGGGGGCTCCGGGGAGCTGTTTTTT. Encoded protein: CASSPNPGGSGELFF.

The CDR3 DNA reads TGTGCCTGGAGCCGTCTATATGGCTACACCTTC. Translating gives CAWSRLYGYTF. This chain uses TRBV30 with TRBJ1-2, with no clear D. Germline CDR1 and CDR2: GTSNPN and SVGIG (reference sequence). The CDR3 loop spans 11 amino acids. Trimming left V 3 bases short and J 5 bases short, with 7 bases between.

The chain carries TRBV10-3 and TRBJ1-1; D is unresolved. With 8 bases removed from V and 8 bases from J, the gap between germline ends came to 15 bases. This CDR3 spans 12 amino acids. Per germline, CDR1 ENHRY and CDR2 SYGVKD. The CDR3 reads CAIHREGGEAFF. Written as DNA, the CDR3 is TGTGCCATCCATAGAGAGGGAGGGGAAGCTTTCTTT.

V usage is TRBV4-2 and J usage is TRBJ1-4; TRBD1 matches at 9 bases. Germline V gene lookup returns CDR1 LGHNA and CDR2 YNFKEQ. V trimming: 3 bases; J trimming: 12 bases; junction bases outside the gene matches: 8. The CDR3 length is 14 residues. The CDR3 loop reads CASSHGTGNAQLFF. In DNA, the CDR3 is TGTGCCAGCAGCCATGGGACAGGGAACGCACAACTGTTTTTT.

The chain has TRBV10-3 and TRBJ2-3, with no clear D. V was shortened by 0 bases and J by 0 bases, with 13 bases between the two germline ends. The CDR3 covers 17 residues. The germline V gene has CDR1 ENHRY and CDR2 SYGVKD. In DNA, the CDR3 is TGTGCCATCAGTGAGTCGTTCAGCGACTCTAGCACAGATACGCAGTATTTT. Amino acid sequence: CAISESFSDSSTDTQYF.

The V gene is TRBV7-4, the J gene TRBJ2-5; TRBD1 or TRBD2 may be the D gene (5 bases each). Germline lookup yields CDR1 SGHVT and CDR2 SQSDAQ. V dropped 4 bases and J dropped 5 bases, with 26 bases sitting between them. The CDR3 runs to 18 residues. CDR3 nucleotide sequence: TGTGCCAGCAGCTCAGCTGTGCGGACTTTACCGGCAGGGGAGACCCAGTACTTC. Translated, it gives CASSSAVRTLPAGETQYF.

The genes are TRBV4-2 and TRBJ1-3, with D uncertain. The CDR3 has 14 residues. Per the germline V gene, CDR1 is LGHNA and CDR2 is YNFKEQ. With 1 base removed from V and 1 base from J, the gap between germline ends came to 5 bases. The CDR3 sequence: CASSQAGSGNTIYF. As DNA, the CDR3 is TGTGCCAGCAGCCAAGCGGGGTCTGGAAACACCATATATTTT.

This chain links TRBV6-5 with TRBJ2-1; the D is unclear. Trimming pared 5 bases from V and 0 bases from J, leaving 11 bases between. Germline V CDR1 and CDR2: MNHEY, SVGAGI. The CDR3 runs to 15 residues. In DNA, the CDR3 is TGTGCCAGCAGTCTGGACGAGAGCTCCTACAATGAGCAGTTCTTC. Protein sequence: CASSLDESSYNEQFF.